A selection of T cell receptor beta chains follows, all from one sample in a study of shared clonotypes between healthy human individuals. The repertoire was sequenced with immunoSEQ multiplex PCR; TCRdb's copy has only in-frame clones and lacks some. The sample holds 2 million to 2.5 million clones, 90% to 95% seen once. The specimen sequenced was naive CD4+ T cells from PBMCs. These receptors were obtained from a man between 18 and 29 years old in good health. Some clones in this sample may be carry-over from other donors' samples. CDR3s include the opening cysteine and the closing phenylalanine or tryptophan. The D gene is left open where the match is weak. A clone size is listed for some rows: how often the clone was seen (once, few, many), or a class if it is expanded.

abundance,j_gene,v_gene,d_gene,CDR3nt,CDR3aa
-,TRBJ2-5,TRBV30,-,TGTGCCTGGAGCGTAAACGGTGGTGGGGAGACCCAGTACTTC,CAWSVNGGGETQYF
-,TRBJ2-5,TRBV5-1,-,TGCGCCAGCAGCTTGGACGACTTAGAGACCCAGTACTTC,CASSLDDLETQYF
-,TRBJ2-3,TRBV9,-,TGTGCCAGCAGCGTAGAAGGGTGGGGAGCGGGCACAGATACGCAGTATTTT,CASSVEGWGAGTDTQYF
-,TRBJ2-3,TRBV15,TRBD1,TGTGCCACCAGCAGAGATCAATATACAGGGGGCTCGTTAACAGATACGCAGTATTTT,CATSRDQYTGGSLTDTQYF
-,TRBJ1-2,TRBV5-1,-,TGCGCCAGCAGCTCCCAACAGGGATCCCCTACTGGCTACACCTTC,CASSSQQGSPTGYTF
-,TRBJ1-5,TRBV7-2,-,TGTGCCAGCAGCTTAGGAGGGGGGTTCGACAATCAGCCCCAGCATTTT,CASSLGGGFDNQPQHF
-,TRBJ1-2,TRBV28,TRBD1,TGTGCCAGCAGTTTGGGACTCGGGACAGGGGGCGTTTATAGCTACACCTTC,CASSLGLGTGGVYSYTF
-,TRBJ1-2,TRBV19,-,TGTGCCAGTAACGAGACACCGAACTATGGCTACACCTTC,CASNETPNYGYTF
few,TRBJ1-1,TRBV28,-,TGTGCCAGCAGACGACAGGAGAACACTGAAGCTTTCTTT,CASRRQENTEAFF
-,TRBJ1-5,TRBV30,-,TGTGCCTGGAGTTACCGGAGCGGAAATCAGCCCCAGCATTTT,CAWSYRSGNQPQHF
-,TRBJ1-4,TRBV18,TRBD1,TGTGCCAGCTCACGCGGGACAGGGATTTATGAAAAACTGTTTTTT,CASSRGTGIYEKLFF
-,TRBJ1-2,TRBV2,-,TGTGCCAGCATCGGGACCAGCAATGGCTACACCTTC,CASIGTSNGYTF
-,TRBJ2-5,TRBV11-2,TRBD2,TGTGCCAGCAGCTTCGGGACTAGGGCCCCTCAAGAGACCCAGTACTTC,CASSFGTRAPQETQYF